This T cell receptor (beta chain) was retrieved from a study of radiotherapy plus CTLA-4 blockade in lung cancer. Libraries were prepared by immunoSEQ multiplex PCR; TCRdb keeps only in-frame clonotypes and omits some of them. The sample lists about 49,000 clones, about 88% seen once, with around a quarter in the top ten. V was trimmed by 4 bases and J by 6 bases, leaving 5 bases between them. From germline, CDR1 is SGHRS and CDR2 YFSETQ. The CDR3 length is 11 residues. The source of this sequence is a human donor with non-small cell lung cancer whose response to radiotherapy plus ipilimumab could not be evaluated. The source was peripheral blood, collected from a patient treated with radiotherapy plus ipilimumab. This chain connects TRBV5-1 to TRBJ2-1; weak D call: TRBD1 (5 bases). The CDR3 is CASSQGNEQFF. In DNA, the CDR3 is TGCGCCAGCAGCCAGGGCAATGAGCAGTTCTTC.